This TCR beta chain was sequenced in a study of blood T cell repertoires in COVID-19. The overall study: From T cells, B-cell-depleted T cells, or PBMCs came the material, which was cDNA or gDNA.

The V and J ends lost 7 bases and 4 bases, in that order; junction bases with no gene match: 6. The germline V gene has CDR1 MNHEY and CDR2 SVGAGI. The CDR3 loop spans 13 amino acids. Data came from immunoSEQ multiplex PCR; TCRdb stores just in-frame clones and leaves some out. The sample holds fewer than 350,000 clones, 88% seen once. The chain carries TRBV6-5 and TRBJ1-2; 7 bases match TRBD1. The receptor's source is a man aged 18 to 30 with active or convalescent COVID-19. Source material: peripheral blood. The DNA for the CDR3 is TGTGCCAGCACCGGCGGGACAGCCTATGGCTACACCTTC. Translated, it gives CASTGGTAYGYTF.